This note documents a single T cell receptor beta chain sequence. The target antigen is unknown. The data belong to a study of monozygotic twins with cystic fibrosis. Study-level results: Monozygotic CF twin pairs shared significantly more nucleotide-identical clonotypes than unrelated CF individuals did. In 13 of 16 pairs, V gene usage was closest to the co-twin's. In this small cohort, shared CDR3 numbers showed no association with age, concordance or disease severity. The repertoire was suggested to be naive-dominated, clonality median around 0.0089.

Clones were read by immunoSEQ multiplex PCR, and TCRdb kept only the in-frame ones, dropping some. Among approximately 20,000 clones listed, approximately 97% were seen once. The clonotype was recovered from a girl aged 10 to 17 with cystic fibrosis. Source material: blood.

The CDR3 region is CASKATDGWDTQYF. The DNA for the CDR3 is TGTGCCAGCAAGGCAACCGACGGATGGGATACGCAGTATTTT. The chain has TRBV6-5 and TRBJ2-3, with D hard to call. The CDR3 consists of 14 residues. The V end lost 7 bases, the J end lost 6 bases, and 17 bases lay between the germline ends. The germline CDR1 and CDR2 sequences are MNHEY and SVGAGI.